This is a list of T cell receptor beta chains from one sample in a study of blood T cell repertoires in COVID-19. Using immunoSEQ multiplex PCR, the repertoire was profiled, and TCRdb retains in-frame clones only, with some absent. The table includes roughly 500,000 clones, 88% detected once. Specimen: PBMCs or T cells enriched from blood (not recorded which). These receptors were taken from a woman in her sixties who had recovered from COVID-19. CDR3s include the opening cysteine and the closing phenylalanine or tryptophan. Fields, in order: CDR3 DNA, CDR3 protein, clone size, V gene, D gene, CDR3 length, J gene. A D gene is named only where the DNA matches it firmly. Size tells how often a clone was seen (once, few, many) or the class of an expanded clone, and some rows leave it out.

TGCGCCAGCAGCTTACCGGTGGACAGGAGTGGGTGGACGAACACCGGGGAGCTGTTTTTT,CASSLPVDRSGWTNTGELFF,few,TRBV5-1,TRBD1,20,TRBJ2-2
TGTGCTAGTGGTTTTTGGGACAGGGCCAACACTGAAGCTTTCTTT,CASGFWDRANTEAFF,.,TRBV12-5,TRBD1,15,TRBJ1-1
TGTGCCAGTACCCCTGGCATTCAGGGCTATGGCTACACCTTC,CASTPGIQGYGYTF,.,TRBV19,.,14,TRBJ1-2
TGCGCCAGCAGGGGGGACACCGTCACCGGGGAGCTGTTTTTT,CASRGDTVTGELFF,.,TRBV5-1,.,14,TRBJ2-2
TGTGCCAGCAGGTACCGACAGGGCGGCTACACCTTC,CASRYRQGGYTF,.,TRBV28,TRBD1,12,TRBJ1-2
TGTGCCAGTAGCCCCGGGACAGGGGGGGGGTATGAGCAGTTCTTC,CASSPGTGGGYEQFF,.,TRBV19,TRBD1,15,TRBJ2-1
TGTGCCAGCAACCCCCAGGGCGGGGGCCCCGGGGAGCTGTTTTTT,CASNPQGGGPGELFF,.,TRBV2,.,15,TRBJ2-2
TGTGCCAGCAGCCAAGAAGCCAGGGACAATGAGCAGTTCTTC,CASSQEARDNEQFF,.,TRBV4-2,.,14,TRBJ2-1
TGTGCCAGCAGCCAGGAACCGGGACTATCGTACAATGAGCAGTTCTTC,CASSQEPGLSYNEQFF,once,TRBV4-2,TRBD2,16,TRBJ2-1
TGTGCCAGCAGCCGACAGGGGGCCTATGGCTACACCTTC,CASSRQGAYGYTF,.,TRBV5-5,TRBD1,13,TRBJ1-2
TGTGCCAGCAGTTCGCCCGGGACTAGTGTAAATACGCAGTATTTT,CASSSPGTSVNTQYF,.,TRBV6-5,TRBD2,15,TRBJ2-3
TGCGCCAGCAGATCGGGACTTCTCTACGAGCAGTACTTC,CASRSGLLYEQYF,.,TRBV5-1,.,13,TRBJ2-7
TGTGCCAGCAGTTACAGGGTCTACGAGCAGTACTTC,CASSYRVYEQYF,.,TRBV12-3/TRBV12-4,.,12,TRBJ2-7
TGTGCCAGCACTGGGGCAGGGCTTAACTATGGCTACACCTTC,CASTGAGLNYGYTF,.,TRBV9,.,14,TRBJ1-2
TGTGCCAGCTCACCCGGACAGAGCACAGATACGCAGTATTTT,CASSPGQSTDTQYF,.,TRBV18,.,14,TRBJ2-3
TGCGCCAGCAGCCAACTATCTAGCGGGGGGCGGGACGAGCAGTACTTC,CASSQLSSGGRDEQYF,.,TRBV4-1,TRBD2,16,TRBJ2-7
TGTGCCAGCAGCTTCGAGGCAGATACGCAGTATTTT,CASSFEADTQYF,.,TRBV6-6,.,12,TRBJ2-3